This T cell receptor beta chain was obtained from a study of cytomegalovirus exposure and HLA in healthy donors. The PCR had 60 Vbeta and 13 Jbeta primers. Produced via immunoSEQ multiplex PCR; TCRdb's table is partial and in-frame only. Here the sample spans about 140,000 clones, about 80% being singletons. Germline V gene lookup returns CDR1 SGDLS and CDR2 YYNGEE. This CDR3 is built from 17 residues. V gave up 0 bases and J gave up 5 bases; unmatched junction bases: 9. Sequenced sample: PBMCs. The TCR originated in a man aged 35-49 years in good health and CMV-seronegative. The rearrangement uses TRBV9 and TRBJ2-5; TRBD2 aligns across 11 bases. DNA of the CDR3: TGTGCCAGCAGCGTAGGGGCTAGCGGGGGGCGAACCGAGACCCAGTACTTC. Protein sequence: CASSVGASGGRTETQYF. Full variable domain (rest looked up from reference TRBV9 and TRBJ2-5): DSGVTQTPKHLITATGQRVTLRCSPRSGDLSVYWYQQSLDQGLQFLIQYYNGEERAKGNILERFSAQQFPDLHSELNLSSLELGDSALYFCASSVGASGGRTETQYFGPGTRLLVL.